This TCR beta chain is drawn from a study of blood T cell repertoires in COVID-19. As for the study in general: From T cells, B-cell-depleted T cells, or PBMCs came the material, which was cDNA or gDNA.

Original analysis: Amplification of reference gene primers provided the estimated nucleated cell counts. Assay: immunoSEQ multiplex PCR; the TCRdb copy retains only in-frame clones and omits some. V, J and clone size derive from that table, while D and trimming were established from the DNA sequence. The sample records 150,000 to 200,000 clones, 89% being singletons. The receptor's source is a man in his forties with acute or convalescent COVID-19. Sequenced: peripheral blood.

CDR3 sequence reads: CASSPGARGYEQYF. Here the CDR3 DNA reads TGTGCCAGCAGCCCAGGGGCCAGGGGGTACGAGCAGTACTTC. The rearrangement uses TRBV7-9 and TRBJ2-7, with TRBD1 identical over 7 bases. V gave up 5 bases and J gave up 4 bases; unmatched junction bases: 8. Germline-derived CDR1 and CDR2 are SEHNR and FQNEAQ (reference sequence). CDR3 size: 14 residues.